What follows are 24 T cell receptor beta chains derived from one specimen sequenced in a study of CD4 and CD8 cells across lung adenocarcinoma regions (dated 2018 in TCRdb). The library was prepared using PCR. The run used a HiSeq X Ten. Starting from the raw public reads, TCRdb applied fastp trimming at Q25, assembled clones with MiXCR and retained in-frame beta chains. Entries are consolidated by CDR3 protein sequence, retaining the most common genes and DNA. The sample records fewer than 15,000 distinct CDR3 sequences, approximately 50% of which are singletons. The leading ten clones occupy 35% to 40% of the sample. Source material: CD8+ T cells from the margin of a lung tumor. The intended sense of this specimen's cell subset or site label: tumor margin region. Receptor source: a female donor with lung adenocarcinoma. The CD4 and CD8 labels of this study may be unreliable.

The chain recombines TRBV6-1 with TRBJ1-1; 10 nucleotides agree with TRBD1. Germline V gene sequence: CDR1 MNHNS, CDR2 SASEGT. Trimming took 6 bases from V and 5 from J; bases not matched to a gene: 9. CDR3 length equals 15 residues. The chain's CDR3 is CASRKSGTGVTEAFF. In DNA, the CDR3 is TGTGCCAGCAGAAAATCCGGGACAGGGGTTACTGAAGCTTTCTTT.

About this clonotype: Sequence at one end of the junction differs from germline and may be a read error. This CDR3 is CARSFGAPSQDTQYF. The CDR3 region has the DNA TGTGCCAGGAGTTTCGGGGCGCCGAGCCAAGACACGCAGTACTTT. This chain connects TRBV27 to TRBJ2-4, with D perhaps matching TRBD1 or TRBD2 (5 bases each). CDR1 is MNHEY and CDR2 is SMNVEV in the germline V gene (reference sequence). The CDR3 has 15 amino acids.

For this clonotype: Mismatch with germline at one junction end may stem from a read error. The chain couples TRBV27 to TRBJ2-3, with D perhaps TRBD1 (5 bases). This CDR3 spans 15 amino acids. CDR1 is MNHEY and CDR2 is SMNVEV in the germline V gene (reference sequence). This CDR3 reads CARGLGAPGADTQYF. The CDR3 DNA reads as TGTGCCAGGGGTTTAGGGGCGCCAGGCGCAGATACGCAGTACTTT.

The chain employs TRBV6-4 and TRBJ2-4, with D tentatively TRBD1 or TRBD2 (6 bases each). In germline, CDR1 is MRHNA, CDR2 SNTAGT. V lost 3 bases, J lost 12 bases, and 15 bases lay in between. The CDR3 extends over 13 amino acids. CDR3 amino acids: CASSEEEGVAQYF. The CDR3, as DNA: TGTGCCAGCAGTGAGGAGGAGGGGGTTGCTCAGTACTTC.

Comments on this clonotype: A junction boundary mismatches the germline segment, possibly from a read error. The chain recombines TRBV27 with TRBJ2-4, with a weak D call TRBD1 (5 bases). Germline V gene lookup returns CDR1 MNHEY and CDR2 SMNVEV (reference sequence). The CDR3 totals 14 residues. The chain's CDR3 is CASRGPRAKDIQYF. CDR3 in DNA: TGTGCCAGCAGGGGGCCGAGAGCCAAAGACATTCAGTACTTC.

This clonotype appeared a single time. The chain couples TRBV6-1 to TRBJ2-1; 14 bases map to TRBD2. V shed 7 bases, J shed 1 base, and the junction held 9 bases outside the gene matches. This CDR3 is 18 amino acids long. Germline CDR1 reads MNHNS; CDR2 reads SASEGT. CDR3 in amino acids: CASTRGTSGGLSYNEQFF. The CDR3 nucleotides read TGTGCCAGCACCCGCGGGACTAGCGGGGGACTATCCTACAATGAGCAGTTCTTC.

A remark on this clonotype: Since the CDR3 does not end with the conserved phenylalanine or tryptophan, this likely comes from a read error. No DNA is shown, since the ends of the CDR3 on it are uncertain; the CDR3 is the one TCRdb lists. The chain uses TRBV29-1 and TRBJ2-1; TRBD2, the table's D call, lacks a check against the DNA. The CDR3 comprises 14 residues, both ends counted. Germline CDR1 and CDR2: SQVTM and ANQGSEA. This chain's CDR3 is CSAGGRRGVRLPCS.

This clonotype appeared many times. The chain has TRBV11-2 and TRBJ2-7; D call uncertain. The germline V gene has CDR1 SGHAT and CDR2 FQNNGV. The CDR3 covers 14 residues. V was clipped by 1 base and J by 2 bases, with 9 bases between them. CDR3 in amino acids: CASSLAAGTYEQYF. The CDR3 DNA reads TGTGCCAGCAGCTTAGCAGCAGGCACCTACGAGCAGTACTTC.

The chain recombines TRBV4-1 with TRBJ2-1; D not certain. The assigned J gene may be wrong: the sequence end matches TRBJ2-5 better. The CDR3 has 15 amino acids. Germline V CDR1 and CDR2: MGHRA, YSYEKL. CDR3 nucleotide sequence: TGCGCCAGCAGCCAAGATGGTTTGGCACAAGAGACCCAGTACTTC. Translation gives CASSQDGLAQETQYF.

This clonotype has ten or more counts. The chain recombines TRBV20-1 with TRBJ2-1; the match to TRBD2 covers 7 bases. Germline lookup yields CDR1 DFQATT and CDR2 SNEGSKA (reference sequence). The V segment lost 5 bases and the J segment 0 bases; nucleotides outside the gene matches: 4. This CDR3 is built from 14 residues. CDR3 sequence reads: CSAELASSYNEQFF. CDR3 nucleotides: TGCAGTGCTGAACTAGCGAGCTCCTACAATGAGCAGTTCTTC.

In this sample, this clonotype turned up a few times. The gene calls are TRBV6-1 and TRBJ2-5; D not resolved. The DNA end favors TRBJ2-7, so the J call may be wrong. CDR3 length: 13 amino acids. Germline V gene data show CDR1 as MNHNS and CDR2 as SASEGT. The CDR3 sequence: CASSRAALFEQYF. CDR3 DNA: TGTGCCAGCAGTCGTGCGGCCTTGTTCGAGCAGTACTTC.

V gene TRBV6-5 combines with J gene TRBJ2-3; D is uncertain. The V end lost 2 bases, the J end lost 6 bases, and 12 bases lay between the germline ends. Germline V gene sequence: CDR1 MNHEY, CDR2 SVGAGI. This CDR3 is 14 amino acids long. CDR3 sequence (DNA): TGTGCCAGCAGTTACACAACAGTCCAGGATACGCAGTATTTT. Protein product: CASSYTTVQDTQYF.

There are a few counts of this clonotype. The chain joins TRBV14 to TRBJ2-1; D tentatively reads TRBD1 or TRBD2 (5 bases each). V lost 1 base to trimming and J lost 4 bases, with 11 bases between them. This CDR3 region has 15 residues. CDR1 and CDR2 (germline): SGHDN, FVKESK. CDR3 region: CASSQGGSLYNEQFF. The CDR3 nucleotides are TGTGCCAGCAGCCAAGGGGGGTCACTTTACAATGAGCAGTTCTTC.

The table lists this clonotype with many counts. V is TRBV7-2 and J is TRBJ1-1; no definite D call. The V end lost 2 bases, the J end lost 4 bases, and 8 bases lay between the germline ends. Per the germline V gene, CDR1 is SGHTA and CDR2 is FQGNSA. The CDR3 is 13 amino acids. The CDR3 bases are TGTGCCAGCAGCTTATTACACAGCACTGAAGCTTTCTTT. This translates into CASSLLHSTEAFF.

This clonotype showed up just once. The V gene is TRBV6-1, the J gene TRBJ2-5; TRBD2 might be the D (5 bases). Trimming took off 7 bases at V and 11 bases at J, with 20 bases between the two ends. The CDR3 covers 13 residues. CDR1 MNHNS and CDR2 SASEGT come from the germline V gene. As DNA, the CDR3 is TGTGCCAGCACCGAGGCTAGCTACGATGAGCAGTACTTC. This gives the protein CASTEASYDEQYF.

This chain connects TRBV7-2 to TRBJ2-5, with D perhaps TRBD1 (5 bases). CDR3 size: 14 residues. Trimming removed 4 bases from V and 3 bases from J, with 12 bases in between. Germline CDR1 SGHTA, CDR2 FQGNSA. CDR3 sequence reads: CASSSQGGEETQYF. CDR3 bases: TGTGCCAGCAGCTCTCAGGGTGGGGAAGAGACCCAGTACTTC.

This clonotype was seen only a few times. This sequence joins TRBV6-5 and TRBJ1-1, with 9 bases matching TRBD1. The CDR3 contains 15 residues. From germline, CDR1 is MNHEY and CDR2 SVGAGI. V shed 4 bases, J shed 4 bases, and the junction held 7 bases outside the gene matches. The chain's CDR3 is CASSSRTGAPTEAFF. As DNA, the CDR3 is TGTGCCAGCAGTTCTCGGACAGGGGCGCCCACTGAAGCTTTCTTT.

The chain couples TRBV6-1 to TRBJ2-4; D possibly corresponds to TRBD2 (5 bases). Germline-derived CDR1 and CDR2 are MNHNS and SASEGT. The CDR3 has 15 residues. V lost 5 bases to trimming and J lost 13 bases, with 24 bases between them. The DNA of the CDR3 is TGTGCCAGCAGTCCGGGCGTGGGAGCAACAAATACGCAGTACTTC. Translating it yields CASSPGVGATNTQYF.

In regard to this clonotype: One end of the junction does not line up with germline, which may come from a read error. This chain connects TRBV6-1 to TRBJ2-3; 7 bases map to TRBD2. In germline, CDR1 is MNHNS, CDR2 SASEGT. The CDR3 contains 16 residues. CDR3 amino acids: CASRPSGDPTPDTQYF. The DNA for the CDR3 is TGTGCCAGCAGGCCGAGCGGGGACCCAACCCCAGATACCCAGTACTTT.

Remarks on this clonotype: Mismatch with germline at one junction end may stem from a read error. The rearrangement uses TRBV6-1 and TRBJ2-3, with D possibly matching TRBD2 (6 bases). Looked up from germline, CDR1 is MNHNS and CDR2 is SASEGT. This CDR3 spans 14 amino acids. The CDR3 spells CASSGVRIKNTQYF. The CDR3, as DNA: TGTGCCAGCTCGGGGGTGAGAATCAAAAACACGCAGTATTTC.

By proportion, this clonotype is medium-sized (0.01 to 0.1%). V usage is TRBV28 and J usage is TRBJ2-1; 7 bases align to TRBD1. The end of the DNA fits TRBJ2-5 better, so the J call may be wrong. Germline V lookup: CDR1 MDHEN, CDR2 SYDVKM. The CDR3 has 15 amino acids. CDR3 in amino acids: CASSPYGQVKGTQYF. The CDR3 DNA sequence: TGTGCCAGCAGCCCCTACGGACAGGTCAAAGGGACCCAGTACTTC.

By share of the sample, this clonotype is medium-sized (0.01 to 0.1%). This rearrangement joins TRBV27 to TRBJ1-1; unclear D gene. The V end lost 2 bases, the J end lost 8 bases, and 9 bases lay between the germline ends. CDR3 length: 12 residues. Germline V CDR1 and CDR2: MNHEY, SMNVEV (reference sequence). CDR3 in DNA: TGTGCCAGCAGTTTAATGGGGAGGGAAGCTTTCTTT. Its protein product is CASSLMGREAFF.

The chain has TRBV6-5 and TRBJ2-1; D is possibly TRBD2 (5 bases). The germline CDR1 and CDR2 sequences are MNHEY and SVGAGI. V shed 2 bases and J shed 10 bases, with 9 bases lying between them. The CDR3 totals 12 residues. CDR3 in amino acids: CASSYRGREQFF. The CDR3 region has the DNA TGTGCCAGCAGTTACCGGGGAAGGGAGCAGTTCTTC.

This chain uses TRBV7-2 with TRBJ2-2; D is unclear. Between the trimmed V and J ends, which lost 1 base and 1 base, there was a span of 7 bases. Germline CDR1 SGHTA, CDR2 FQGNSA. The CDR3 has 15 amino acids. DNA of the CDR3: TGTGCCAGCAGCTTAGATCGCAGGAACACCGGGGAGCTGTTTTTT. The encoded protein is CASSLDRRNTGELFF.